The 4 T cell receptor beta chains in this list originate from one sample, sequenced in a study of control samples from healthy donors and cancer patients. Profiling relied on immunoSEQ multiplex PCR, and the TCRdb table lists in-frame clones only, not all of them. Of 120,000 to 150,000 clones in the sample, around 90% are singletons; the top ten hold approximately 7.2%. Sequences were obtained from blood. The receptors here all came from a man in his late teens or twenties in good health.

The V call is TRBV28, the J call TRBJ2-5; 8 nucleotides align to TRBD1. The V segment lost 5 bases and the J segment 3 bases; nucleotides outside the gene matches: 2. CDR3 size: 13 residues. Germline V gene sequence: CDR1 MDHEN, CDR2 SYDVKM. The DNA for the CDR3 is TGTGCCAGCAGTGGGACAGGAAAAGAGACCCAGTACTTC. Protein: CASSGTGKETQYF.

The chain uses TRBV9 and TRBJ2-7; 10 bases match TRBD1. Germline loops: CDR1 SGDLS, CDR2 YYNGEE. Germline trimming cut 4 bases from V and 3 bases from J; bases unmatched to any gene: 7. The CDR3 contains 15 residues. The CDR3 here is CASSRQGAGRYEQYF. As DNA, the CDR3 is TGTGCCAGCAGCCGACAGGGGGCGGGTCGCTACGAGCAGTACTTC.

The chain has TRBV5-1 and TRBJ1-5; 10 bases are a match to TRBD1. Germline V lookup: CDR1 SGHRS, CDR2 YFSETQ. The ends lost 3 bases at V and 5 bases at J; junction bases unmatched: 2. This CDR3 spans 14 amino acids. The CDR3 nucleotides read TGCGCCAGCAGCTGGACAGGGGGGGATCAGCCCCAGCATTTT. This codes for CASSWTGGDQPQHF.

The chain is built from TRBV4-1 and TRBJ2-3; either TRBD1 or TRBD2 may fit D (5 bases each). Germline V gene data show CDR1 as MGHRA and CDR2 as YSYEKL. V was trimmed by 8 bases and J by 1 base, leaving 16 bases between them. There are 15 residues in the CDR3. The DNA of the CDR3 is TGCGCCAGCGGCAGCCGGGACGTAGGCACAGATACGCAGTATTTT. Amino acid sequence: CASGSRDVGTDTQYF.